This TCR beta chain was recovered during a study of T cells in Graves' hyperthyroidism and ophthalmopathy. This clonotype was seen at least ten times. The CDR3 length is 14 residues. The germline CDR1 and CDR2 sequences are MNHNS and SASEGT. V shed 7 bases and J 1 base; nucleotides not matched to a gene: 6. Regions amplified from RNA transcripts were the TCR beta CDR3 regions. Initially, a first-round RT-PCR of the TCR CDR3 employed the HTBI primer set. TCRdb reanalysed the multiplex PCR reads using MiXCR and keeps one entry per CDR3 protein. The sample shows 500,000 to 650,000 distinct CDR3 sequences, roughly 15% of them seen only once.

The rearrangement uses TRBV6-1 and TRBJ1-1; 7 bases map to TRBD1. The source material was blood. This receptor was taken from a woman between 50 and 59 years old with Graves' ophthalmopathy. For the CDR3, the DNA is TGTGCCAGCATCAGGGGGGACGGGAACACTGAAGCTTTCTTT. Translated, it gives CASIRGDGNTEAFF.